The 24 T cell receptor beta chains reported below all come from one sample, sequenced in a study of cytomegalovirus exposure and HLA in healthy donors (dated by TCRdb to 2016 to 2017). Preparation of the library involved the immunoSEQ multiplex PCR assay. For the multiplex PCR, a mixture combining 60 forward primers for TCR Vbeta segments and 13 reverse primers for TCR Jbeta segments was used. This immuneACCESS table, as held by TCRdb, lists in-frame sequences with V and J called but not all clones. Of the missing ones, under half trace to an unresolved V gene in checked studies; the others have no known cause. The sample yields roughly 140,000 clones; 75% to 80% were counted once. The ten biggest clones cover about 0.64% of the sample. Sequenced sample: PBMCs. The origin of the receptors is a male donor in good health and CMV-seronegative.

V is TRBV6-6 and J is TRBJ2-7; TRBD1 might be the D (6 bases). The CDR3 has 15 residues. From germline, CDR1 is MNHNY and CDR2 SVGAGI (reference sequence). The V end was cut by 2 bases, the J end by 4 bases, with 15 bases between. CDR3 DNA sequence: TGTGCCAGCAGTTACATTCCGACAGGCCAGTACGAGCAGTACTTC. Translation gives CASSYIPTGQYEQYF.

The V call is TRBV27, the J call TRBJ2-7; D is perhaps TRBD1 (5 bases). V was cut by 6 bases and J by 3 bases, with 21 bases left in between. The germline V gene encodes CDR1 MNHEY and CDR2 SMNVEV (reference sequence). There are 16 residues in the CDR3. The CDR3 protein is CASSITGGRVGYEQYF. CDR3 bases: TGTGCCAGCAGCATAACCGGTGGCAGGGTGGGCTACGAGCAGTACTTC.

The V call is TRBV5-1, the J call TRBJ2-3; maybe TRBD2 (6 bases). The germline gives CDR1 SGHRS, CDR2 YFSETQ. CDR3 size: 15 residues. V lost 0 bases and J lost 4, with 12 bases in between. This CDR3 reads CASSLGPGRSDTQYF. The CDR3 DNA follows: TGCGCCAGCAGCTTGGGTCCGGGGAGGTCAGATACGCAGTATTTT.

This chain joins TRBV6-5 and TRBJ1-4, with D possibly matching TRBD1 (6 bases). V was cut by 2 bases and J by 0 bases, with 10 bases left in between. This CDR3 comprises 16 residues. Germline assignment: CDR1 MNHEY and CDR2 SVGAGI. In DNA form, the CDR3 reads TGTGCCAGCAGTTACCCGAGGGGGACAACTAATGAAAAACTGTTTTTT. As protein: CASSYPRGTTNEKLFF.

CDR3 amino acids: CASSIGRGLNEQFF. In nucleotides, the CDR3 is TGTGCCAGTAGTATTGGGAGGGGTCTCAATGAGCAGTTCTTC. The rearrangement uses TRBV19 and TRBJ2-1; 7 bases are a match to TRBD2. There are 14 residues in the CDR3. The V and J ends lost 3 bases and 6 bases, in that order; junction bases with no gene match: 5. Germline lookup yields CDR1 LNHDA and CDR2 SQIVND (reference sequence).

The chain employs TRBV5-1 and TRBJ2-1, with D perhaps TRBD1 or TRBD2 (6 bases each). The ends were cut back, 4 bases at V and 0 bases at J, with 14 bases in the middle. Germline lookup yields CDR1 SGHRS and CDR2 YFSETQ. CDR3 length: 16 residues. The CDR3 bases are TGCGCCAGCAGCCTGGGGGGCGCCGGCTCCTACAATGAGCAGTTCTTC. It yields the protein CASSLGGAGSYNEQFF.

This chain connects TRBV30 to TRBJ2-1, with a possible D match to TRBD1 (5 bases). The CDR3 runs 17 residues. Trimming left V 0 bases short and J 0 bases short, with 15 bases between. Germline V CDR1 and CDR2: GTSNPN, SVGIG (reference sequence). As DNA, the CDR3 is TGTGCCTGGAGTGTGGGTCTGGGGCTGAGCTCCTACAATGAGCAGTTCTTC. Protein: CAWSVGLGLSSYNEQFF.

The V gene is TRBV11-3, the J gene TRBJ2-7; D remains unclear. Germline lookup yields CDR1 SGHNT and CDR2 YENEEA. Trimming removed 4 bases from V and 0 bases from J, with 7 bases in between. This CDR3 has 13 residues. CDR3 sequence (DNA): TGTGCCAGCAGCTGGTCTAGCTCCTACGAGCAGTACTTC. As protein: CASSWSSSYEQYF.

The genes are TRBV27 and TRBJ2-6; TRBD2 agrees at 8 bases. CDR1 is MNHEY and CDR2 is SMNVEV in the germline V gene (reference sequence). This CDR3 has 18 amino acids. The J segment lost 0 bases and the V segment lost 2 bases, leaving 6 bases of the junction unmatched. Here the CDR3 DNA reads TGTGCCAGCAGTTTAGCTGCGGGAGGCCGCTCTGGGGCCAACGTCCTGACTTTC. It codes for CASSLAAGGRSGANVLTF.

This chain uses TRBV5-4 with TRBJ2-2, with D perhaps TRBD2 (6 bases). Per the germline V gene, CDR1 is SGHNT and CDR2 is YYREEE (reference sequence). V lost 0 bases to trimming and J lost 1 base, with 10 bases between them. The CDR3 has 16 residues. The CDR3 region is CASSLAAGGNTGELFF. The CDR3 DNA sequence: TGTGCCAGCAGCTTGGCCGCCGGGGGGAACACCGGGGAGCTGTTTTTT.

The chain combines TRBV18 with TRBJ2-7; 11 bases are a match to TRBD1. This CDR3 contains 15 residues. CDR1 KGHSH and CDR2 LQKENI come from the germline V gene. The V gene end was trimmed by 2 bases and the J gene end by 5 bases; junction bases not matched to a gene: 5. This CDR3 reads CASSPVRTGGHEQYF. Here the CDR3 DNA reads TGTGCCAGCTCACCAGTTAGGACAGGGGGCCACGAGCAGTACTTC.

The table lists this clone with a few counts. The chain links TRBV27 to TRBJ2-3; the match to TRBD2 covers 9 bases. CDR1 and CDR2 (germline): MNHEY, SMNVEV (reference sequence). V trimming: 3 bases; J trimming: 5 bases; junction bases outside the gene matches: 6. This CDR3 contains 15 residues. Here the CDR3 DNA reads TGTGCCAGCAGTTTGATTCCAGCGGGGGGAGATACGCAGTATTTT. Protein product: CASSLIPAGGDTQYF.

The V and J genes are TRBV5-1 and TRBJ2-7; 9 bases match TRBD1. J gave up 2 bases and V 5 bases, and 11 bases lay outside the gene matches. Germline V gives CDR1 SGHRS, CDR2 YFSETQ. The CDR3 contains 16 residues. CDR3 DNA sequence: TGCGCCAGCAGAAAAGAGCCGGGACAGGGAACCTACGAGCAGTACTTC. Residues: CASRKEPGQGTYEQYF.

This chain uses TRBV7-6 with TRBJ1-1; 9 positions match TRBD1. V was pared by 4 bases and J by 2 bases, with 2 bases of the junction left unmatched. Germline loops: CDR1 SGHVS, CDR2 FNYEAQ. The CDR3 runs 14 residues. This CDR3 reads CASSSTGGNTEAFF. As DNA, the CDR3 is TGTGCCAGCAGCTCGACAGGGGGAAACACTGAAGCTTTCTTT. Drawing the rest from reference TRBV7-6 and TRBJ1-1, the complete variable domain is GAGVSQSPRYKVTKRGQDVALRCDPISGHVSLYWYRQALGQGPEFLTYFNYEAQQDKSGLPNDRFSAERPEGSISTLTIQRTEQRDSAMYRCASSSTGGNTEAFFGQGTRLTVV.

The rearrangement links TRBV15 to TRBJ1-2; the match to TRBD1 covers 7 bases. Germline V gene data show CDR1 as LNHNV and CDR2 as YYDKDF (reference sequence). This CDR3 has 16 amino acids. V dropped 8 bases and J dropped 5; count of bases not matched to a gene: 17. In DNA, the CDR3 is TGTGCCACCGAAACCGGGACAGAAGTTGGGCAATATGGCTACACCTTC. Translated, it gives CATETGTEVGQYGYTF. The full variable domain, with the rest looked up from reference TRBV15 and TRBJ1-2, is DAMVIQNPRYQVTQFGKPVTLSCSQTLNHNVMYWYQQKSSQAPKLLFHYYDKDFNNEADTPDNFQSRRPNTSFCFLDIRSPGLGDTAMYLCATETGTEVGQYGYTFGSGTRLTVV.

The gene calls are TRBV4-2 and TRBJ2-7; 11 bases align to TRBD1. V trimming: 4 bases; J trimming: 0 bases; junction bases outside the gene matches: 2. The CDR3 loop spans 15 amino acids. Per germline, CDR1 LGHNA and CDR2 YNFKEQ. CDR3 loop: CASSRGTGGSYEQYF. The CDR3 nucleotides read TGTGCCAGCAGCCGCGGGACAGGGGGCTCCTACGAGCAGTACTTC.

The gene calls are TRBV5-1 and TRBJ1-2, with D possibly TRBD1 on 5 matching bases. Per germline, CDR1 SGHRS and CDR2 YFSETQ. This CDR3 region has 14 residues. V was cut by 0 bases and J by 7 bases, with 13 bases left in between. CDR3 region: CASSLGSGSVGYTF. CDR3 in DNA: TGCGCCAGCAGCTTGGGGTCAGGGTCGGTTGGCTACACCTTC.

The rearrangement uses TRBV14 and TRBJ1-1, with 9 bases lining up with TRBD1. V trimming: 0 bases; J trimming: 4 bases; junction bases outside the gene matches: 9. From germline, CDR1 is SGHDN and CDR2 FVKESK. This CDR3 is 17 amino acids long. The DNA of the CDR3 is TGTGCCAGCAGCCAAGACAGGTCCAACAGGGGGCTCACTGAAGCTTTCTTT. As protein: CASSQDRSNRGLTEAFF.

CDR3 sequence reads: CASSGAGNRGNSGANVLTF. The CDR3 nucleotides read TGTGCCAGCTCGGGCGCGGGAAACAGGGGGAATTCTGGGGCCAACGTCCTGACTTTC. The genes are TRBV9 and TRBJ2-6, with TRBD1 matching over 8 bases. The germline V gene encodes CDR1 SGDLS and CDR2 YYNGEE. The CDR3 totals 19 residues. J was trimmed by 1 base and V by 7 bases; bases with no gene match: 16.

This chain links TRBV19 with TRBJ2-1; the D gene is possibly TRBD2 (5 bases). In germline, CDR1 is LNHDA, CDR2 SQIVND (reference sequence). Between the trimmed V and J ends, which lost 6 bases and 0 bases, there was a span of 15 bases. There are 16 residues in the CDR3. DNA for the CDR3: TGTGCCAGTAGCCCGCTTGGGAGTAGCTCCTACAATGAGCAGTTCTTC. Translating gives CASSPLGSSSYNEQFF.

In the case of this clone: Other DNA sequences from this sample encode an identical CDR3 as well. The V gene is TRBV4-1, the J gene TRBJ1-2; 9 bases are shared with TRBD1. The trim removed 4 bases at V and 3 bases at J, leaving 3 bases unmatched. Germline loops: CDR1 MGHRA, CDR2 YSYEKL. The CDR3 contains 14 residues. The CDR3, as DNA: TGCGCCAGCAGCCTCAGACAGGGGGACTATGGCTACACCTTC. Its translation is CASSLRQGDYGYTF.

The chain links TRBV2 to TRBJ2-5; maybe TRBD1 (6 bases). Near its end, the DNA agrees better with TRBJ2-7, so the J call may be wrong. This CDR3 contains 12 residues. Germline V gene data show CDR1 as SNHLY and CDR2 as FYNNEI. CDR3 residues: CASKGEGGEQYF. The CDR3 nucleotides read TGTGCCAGCAAAGGGGAAGGGGGCGAGCAGTACTTC.

The J gene is TRBJ1-4, the V gene TRBV18, with D possibly matching TRBD1 (5 bases). This CDR3 has 16 amino acids. Trimming shortened V by 3 bases and J by 0 bases, and 11 bases separated the two germline ends. The germline gives CDR1 KGHSH, CDR2 LQKENI. The CDR3 spells CASSPLSTATNEKLFF. The CDR3 nucleotides are TGTGCCAGCTCACCGTTGTCGACAGCAACTAATGAAAAACTGTTTTTT.

The gene calls are TRBV6-6 and TRBJ2-3, with 7 bases identical to TRBD1. Unmatched junction bases numbered 10, after V lost 2 bases and J lost 5 bases. The CDR3 totals 16 residues. Germline CDR1 MNHNY, CDR2 SVGAGI (reference sequence). CDR3 in DNA: TGTGCCAGCAGTTACCCCGGGACAGATGGTGGAGATACGCAGTATTTT. Amino acid sequence: CASSYPGTDGGDTQYF.